This TCR beta chain originates from a study of T cell changes during pregnancy in multiple sclerosis. The CDR3 runs 16 residues. Per the germline V gene, CDR1 is MRHNA and CDR2 is SNTAGT. V lost 7 bases to trimming and J lost 2 bases; unmatched junction nucleotides: 14. The data were produced by immunoSEQ multiplex PCR, yet TCRdb's version contains in-frame clones alone and is incomplete. The sample records under 90,000 clones, about 90% being singletons. The specimen was peripheral blood, collected in the second trimester of pregnancy. The clonotype was recovered from a female donor in good health, enrolled as a control in a pregnancy study. V is TRBV6-4 and J is TRBJ2-7; TRBD2 agrees at 7 bases. CDR3 region: CASNPHPRGSTYEQYF. DNA of the CDR3: TGTGCCAGCAACCCACACCCCCGCGGGAGCACCTACGAGCAGTACTTC.